The present T cell receptor beta chain was sequenced within a study of radiotherapy plus CTLA-4 blockade in lung cancer (dated by TCRdb to between 2017 and 2018). In the study overall: Objective responses were observed in more than 15% of enrolled patients, and disease control was achieved in approximately 29%.

In this study, focal radiation therapy paired with CTLA-4 blockade (ipilimumab) was tested in patients who had chemo-refractory metastatic non-small-cell lung cancer. As regards this clone: What this receptor recognizes is not known. The sample holds no much larger clone one base away, and base qualities are not on file.

Library generation was performed with the immunoSEQ multiplex PCR assay. Imported from immuneACCESS, the table was reduced by TCRdb to in-frame sequences with V and J called. These copies leave out some clones; in studies compared against another copy, an unresolved V gene accounts for under half, and the cause of the remainder is not known. In all, the sample holds 45,000 to 55,000 clones, and 70% to 85% of those were seen once. The biggest ten clones account for roughly 2.9% of the sample. General conclusions and limits of the study: The strongest predictors of response, as reported, were early dynamic changes in blood T cell clones along with a rise in serum interferon-beta after radiation. After treatment with radiotherapy and ipilimumab, TCR clones that came from tumors expanded in the peripheral blood.

CDR1 and CDR2, per the germline V gene, are LGHNA and YSLEER. V is clipped by 0 bases and J by 5 bases, and the sequence between their germline boundaries is 5 bases long. The CDR3, cysteine through phenylalanine, is 13 amino acids long. The kept DNA is CDR3 alone, 39 bases in frame from the first base. The chain couples TRBV4-3 to TRBJ2-1; there is no confident call for the D gene. This TCR was sampled from a human donor with non-small cell lung cancer who had a partial response to radiotherapy plus ipilimumab. Specimen: peripheral blood, collected from a patient treated with radiotherapy plus ipilimumab. Here is the DNA: TGCGCCAGCAGCCAAGAATCTCACAATGAGCAGTTCTTC. It encodes CASSQESHNEQFF.